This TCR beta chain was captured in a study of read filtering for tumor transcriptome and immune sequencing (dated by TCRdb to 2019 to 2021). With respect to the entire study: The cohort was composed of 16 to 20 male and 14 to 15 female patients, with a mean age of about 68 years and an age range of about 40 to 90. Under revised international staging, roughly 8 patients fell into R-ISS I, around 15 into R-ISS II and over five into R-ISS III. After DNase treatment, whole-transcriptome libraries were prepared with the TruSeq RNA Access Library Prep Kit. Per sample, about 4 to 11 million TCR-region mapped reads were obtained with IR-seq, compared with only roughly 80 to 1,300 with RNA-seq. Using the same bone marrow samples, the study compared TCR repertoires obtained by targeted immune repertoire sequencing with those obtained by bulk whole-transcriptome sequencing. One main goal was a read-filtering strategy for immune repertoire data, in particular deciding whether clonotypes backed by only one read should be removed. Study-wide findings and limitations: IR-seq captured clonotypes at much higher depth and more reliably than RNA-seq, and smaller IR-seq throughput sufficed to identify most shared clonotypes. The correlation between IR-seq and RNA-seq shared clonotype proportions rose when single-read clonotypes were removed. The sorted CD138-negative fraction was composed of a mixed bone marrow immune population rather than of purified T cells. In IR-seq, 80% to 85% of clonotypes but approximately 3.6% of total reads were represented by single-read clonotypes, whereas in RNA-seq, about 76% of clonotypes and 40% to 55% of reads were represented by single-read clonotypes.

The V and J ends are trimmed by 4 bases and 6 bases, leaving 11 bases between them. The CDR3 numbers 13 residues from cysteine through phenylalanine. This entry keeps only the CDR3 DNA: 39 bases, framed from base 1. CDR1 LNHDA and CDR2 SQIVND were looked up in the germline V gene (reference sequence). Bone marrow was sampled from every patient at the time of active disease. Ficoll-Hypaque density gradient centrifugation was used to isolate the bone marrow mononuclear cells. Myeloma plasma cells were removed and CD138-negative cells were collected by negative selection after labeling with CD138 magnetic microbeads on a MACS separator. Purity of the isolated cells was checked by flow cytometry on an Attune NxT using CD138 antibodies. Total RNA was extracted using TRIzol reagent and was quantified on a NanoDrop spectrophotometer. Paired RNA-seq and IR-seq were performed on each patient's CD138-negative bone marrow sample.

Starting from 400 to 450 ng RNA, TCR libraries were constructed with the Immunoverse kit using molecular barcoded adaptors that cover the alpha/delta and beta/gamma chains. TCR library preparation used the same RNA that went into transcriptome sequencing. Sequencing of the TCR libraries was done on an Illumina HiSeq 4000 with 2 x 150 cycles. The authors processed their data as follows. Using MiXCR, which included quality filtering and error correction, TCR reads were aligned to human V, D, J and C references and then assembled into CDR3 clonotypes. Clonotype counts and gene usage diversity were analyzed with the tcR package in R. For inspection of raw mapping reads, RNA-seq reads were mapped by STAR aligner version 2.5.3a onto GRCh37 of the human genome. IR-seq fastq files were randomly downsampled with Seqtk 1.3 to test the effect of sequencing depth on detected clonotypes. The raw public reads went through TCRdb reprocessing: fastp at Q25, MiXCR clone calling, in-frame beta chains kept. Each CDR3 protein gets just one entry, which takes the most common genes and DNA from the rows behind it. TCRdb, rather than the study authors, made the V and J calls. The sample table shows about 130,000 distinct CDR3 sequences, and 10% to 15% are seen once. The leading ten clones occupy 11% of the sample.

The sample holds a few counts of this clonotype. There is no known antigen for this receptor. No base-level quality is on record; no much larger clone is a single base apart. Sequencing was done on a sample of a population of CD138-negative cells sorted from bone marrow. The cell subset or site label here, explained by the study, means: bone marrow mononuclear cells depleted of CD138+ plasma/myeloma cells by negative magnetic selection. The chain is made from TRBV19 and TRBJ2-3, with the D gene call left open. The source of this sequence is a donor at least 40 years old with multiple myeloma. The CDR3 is CASSTTSGDTQYF. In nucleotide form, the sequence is TGTGCCAGTAGTACAACTTCCGGTGATACGCAGTATTTT.